These 15 T cell receptor beta chains came from one sample sequenced in a study of blood T cells in healthy people across ages. Using a J-beta primer mix together with a sample-barcoded 5' primer, a second PCR was run for roughly 7 to 11 cycles. MiXCR, run by TCRdb on the 5' RACE reads, gives a single entry per CDR3 protein. The table lists 780,000 or so distinct CDR3 sequences, roughly 50% of them singletons. The sequencing sample was made of blood. Source of these receptors: a man aged 35 to 55 in good health.

The V call is TRBV11-3, the J call TRBJ2-1, with 8 bases matching TRBD2. The CDR3 is made up of 11 amino acids. Unmatched junction bases numbered 1, after V lost 3 bases and J lost 12 bases. CDR1 and CDR2 (germline): SGHNT, YENEEA. CDR3 nucleotides: TGTGCCAGCAGCTTGGGGACTAGGCAGTTCTTC. Translating gives CASSLGTRQFF. Supplemented by reference TRBV11-3 and TRBJ2-1, the full variable domain reads EAGVVQSPRYKIIEKKQPVAFWCNPISGHNTLYWYLQNLGQGPELLIRYENEEAVDDSQLPKDRFSAERLKGVDSTLKIQPAELGDSAVYLCASSLGTRQFFGPGTRLTVL.

The V gene is TRBV20-1, the J gene TRBJ2-3; the D gene is possibly TRBD1 (6 bases). Germline CDR1 DFQATT, CDR2 SNEGSKA (reference sequence). This CDR3 is 15 amino acids long. V gave up 1 base and J gave up 1 base, with 12 bases separating them. The CDR3 loop is CSARAVQGRTDTQYF. CDR3 bases: TGCAGTGCTAGAGCAGTACAGGGACGCACAGATACGCAGTATTTT.

The chain recombines TRBV10-3 with TRBJ2-5; tentatively, D is TRBD1 or TRBD2 (5 bases each). Germline CDR1 is ENHRY and CDR2 is SYGVKD. The CDR3 extends over 14 amino acids. V shed 4 bases and J shed 11 bases, with 20 bases lying between them. The chain's CDR3 is CAISGTGRDNEQYF. The CDR3 bases are TGTGCCATCAGTGGGACGGGGCGCGACAATGAGCAGTACTTC.

This rearrangement joins TRBV4-1 to TRBJ2-7; a possible D gene is TRBD1 (7 bases). Trimming removed 0 bases at V and 5 bases at J, with 14 bases between. CDR1 MGHRA and CDR2 YSYEKL come from the germline V gene. The CDR3 has 15 amino acids. The DNA of the CDR3 is TGCGCCAGCAGCCAAGATAGCGGACAGGCCCACGAGCAGTACTTC. Its protein is CASSQDSGQAHEQYF.

This clonotype was picked up a small number of times. The gene calls are TRBV20-1 and TRBJ2-7; 8 bases map to TRBD2. With 8 bases clipped from V and 5 bases from J, the junction kept 14 bases outside the gene matches. The germline CDR1 and CDR2 sequences are DFQATT and SNEGSKA (reference sequence). The CDR3 has 14 amino acids. The CDR3 spells CSTQSASGSNEQYF. The DNA for the CDR3 is TGCAGTACCCAGTCTGCTAGCGGGTCTAACGAGCAGTACTTC.

This clonotype was observed a handful of times. V usage is TRBV20-1 and J usage is TRBJ2-1; possible D gene TRBD1, 5 bases. The CDR3 is 16 residues long. Per the germline V gene, CDR1 is DFQATT and CDR2 is SNEGSKA (reference sequence). The V gene lost 0 bases and the J gene lost 0 bases, with 12 bases spanning the gap. The CDR3 loop reads CSARDSHRSSYNEQFF. CDR3 DNA sequence: TGCAGTGCTAGAGATTCCCACAGGAGCTCCTACAATGAGCAGTTCTTC.

CDR3 bases: TGTGCCAGCAGCTTGGGGGCGGGAACCTACAATGAGCAGTTCTTC. Amino acids: CASSLGAGTYNEQFF. The chain recombines TRBV5-4 with TRBJ2-1; D may be TRBD2 (6 bases). CDR3 length: 15 residues. V lost 0 bases and J 2 bases, leaving 9 bases between the germline ends. CDR1 SGHNT and CDR2 YYREEE come from the germline V gene (reference sequence). The variable domain in full, with the rest retrieved from reference TRBV5-4 and TRBJ2-1, is ETGVTQSPTHLIKTRGQQVTLRCSSQSGHNTVSWYQQALGQGPQFIFQYYREEENGRGNFPPRFSGLQFPNYSSELNVNALELDDSALYLCASSLGAGTYNEQFFGPGTRLTVL.

The rearrangement uses TRBV7-6 and TRBJ2-7; D perhaps matches TRBD2 (5 bases). With 5 bases removed from V and 1 base from J, the gap between germline ends came to 15 bases. Per germline, CDR1 SGHVS and CDR2 FNYEAQ. The CDR3 extends over 15 amino acids. CDR3 nucleotides: TGTGCCAGCAGCACAACCGAAACTAGTTCCTACGAGCAGTACTTC. Translating it yields CASSTTETSSYEQYF.

Only one count was recorded for this clonotype. The chain joins TRBV14 to TRBJ1-2, with a possible D match to TRBD1 (5 bases). The ends were cut back, 4 bases at V and 7 bases at J, with 13 bases in the middle. The CDR3 extends over 13 amino acids. In germline, CDR1 is SGHDN, CDR2 FVKESK. CDR3 protein: CASSRGAGRGYTF. The CDR3 bases are TGTGCCAGCAGCCGCGGGGCAGGACGTGGCTACACCTTC.

V gene TRBV2 combines with J gene TRBJ1-6, with D possibly TRBD1 on 5 matching bases. V was shortened by 6 bases and J by 13 bases, with 22 bases between the two germline ends. CDR3 length: 15 amino acids. Germline CDR1 reads SNHLY; CDR2 reads FYNNEI. CDR3 DNA: TGTGCCAGCAGGATGGACATCGCGGGAAAGAGTCCCCTCCACTTT. Translated, it gives CASRMDIAGKSPLHF. Supplemented by reference TRBV2 and TRBJ1-6, the full variable domain reads EPEVTQTPSHQVTQMGQEVILRCVPISNHLYFYWYRQILGQKVEFLVSFYNNEISEKSEIFDDQFSVERPDGSNFTLKIRSTKLEDSAMYFCASRMDIAGKSPLHFGNGTRLTVT.

This chain joins TRBV7-9 and TRBJ2-7; possible D gene TRBD1, 6 bases. From germline, CDR1 is SEHNR and CDR2 FQNEAQ (reference sequence). The CDR3 has 19 amino acids. Trimming left V 2 bases short and J 0 bases short, with 23 bases between. The CDR3 sequence: CASSLPKLRQDLSSYEQYF. The CDR3 region has the DNA TGTGCCAGCAGCTTACCTAAACTTCGACAGGATCTCAGCTCCTACGAGCAGTACTTC.

This chain connects TRBV20-1 to TRBJ1-2, with 10 bases lining up with TRBD1. V lost 1 base, J lost 8 bases, and 7 bases stayed unmatched. Germline V gene data show CDR1 as DFQATT and CDR2 as SNEGSKA (reference sequence). There are 14 residues in the CDR3. The CDR3 bases are TGCAGTGCTAGAGCCGAGGGACAGGGGTCGGGCTACACCTTC. Translation: CSARAEGQGSGYTF.

V and J are TRBV27 and TRBJ2-5; D is possibly TRBD2 (6 bases). The J call may not be correct, given that the DNA end is closer to TRBJ2-7. Germline assignment: CDR1 MNHEY and CDR2 SMNVEV (reference sequence). CDR3 length: 14 amino acids. CDR3: CASIPRGGSYEQYF. The CDR3 DNA reads TGTGCCAGCATCCCCCGGGGAGGAAGCTACGAGCAGTACTTC.

The chain uses TRBV6-5 and TRBJ2-6, with 12 nucleotides matching TRBD1. CDR1 and CDR2 (germline): MNHEY, SVGAGI. The CDR3 spans 18 residues. The V gene end was trimmed by 2 bases and the J gene end by 1 base; junction bases not matched to a gene: 3. The CDR3, as DNA: TGTGCCAGCAGTTACGGGACAGGGGGCAGTTCTGGGGCCAACGTCCTGACTTTC. Amino acid sequence: CASSYGTGGSSGANVLTF.

The chain is built from TRBV20-1 and TRBJ1-5; weak D call: TRBD1 (5 bases). Trimming removed 5 bases at V and 2 bases at J, with 13 bases between. Germline-derived CDR1 and CDR2 are DFQATT and SNEGSKA (reference sequence). This CDR3 contains 14 residues. The CDR3 DNA reads TGCAGTGCTCATGCGCCCAGGGGCAATCAGCCCCAGCATTTT. Protein sequence: CSAHAPRGNQPQHF.